This T cell receptor (beta chain) was captured in a study of blood T cell repertoires in COVID-19 (dated by TCRdb to 2018 to 2021). Study-level background: The collaborator samples originated in the United States, Italy and Spain and spanned the acute and convalescent phases of COVID-19. The samples were drawn from the first 160 participants of the ongoing ImmuneRACE study and from 1,254 subjects provided by 6 global collaborators. Where available, HLA class I and class II types were taken from metadata supplied by the sample provider and were not determined by assay-based typing. A freely available public database, intended as a resource for researchers studying the immune response to SARS-CoV-2, is where the repertoires were released. The sample metadata nearly always contained a de-identified subject ID, COVID-19 status, age in years and sex. Subjects who had been exposed to COVID-19, were actively infected with it, or had recovered from it provided the deeply sampled blood TCRbeta repertoires that made up the dataset. The prospective study material was composed of cDNA or gDNA derived from T cells, B-cell-depleted T cells, or PBMCs. Paper-wide results and their limitations: How much clinical and demographic metadata was included differed by source and by participant, and the metadata was provided uncurated.

Spanning cysteine to phenylalanine, the CDR3 consists of 14 amino acids. Only the CDR3 portion is preserved as DNA: 42 bases, with reading frame beginning at the first base. The germline V gene encodes CDR1 SGHAT and CDR2 FQNNGV. V loses 5 bases, J loses 0 bases, and the germline ends lie 11 bases apart. TCRbeta CDR3 regions were amplified from genomic DNA using the immunoSEQ Assay, a bias-controlled multiplex PCR. The paper's processing steps were these. Nucleated cell counts per sample were estimated from amplification of reference gene primers within the assay. To quantify the absolute abundance of each unique TCRbeta CDR3 rearrangement, sequence reads were collapsed and filtered. For each sample, productive Simpson clonality was calculated as the square root of Simpson's diversity index across productive rearrangements. The source is immuneACCESS, and TCRdb retained only in-frame sequences with V and J called. Part of the clones is not carried over; for the studies checked, unresolved V genes explain less than half of this, and the remainder is unexplained. V, J and clone size were drawn from that table, and D and trimming were deduced from the DNA. Within this sample are fewer than 60,000 clones, with about 85% of them counted one time only. About 7% of the sample lies in the top ten.

In regard to this clone: Its antigen specificity is not known. Base qualities are not provided; no much larger clone lies one nucleotide away.

Each collaborating institution followed its own protocols to collect whole blood in K2EDTA tubes. For TCRbeta analysis, collaborators shipped samples in one of three forms: frozen whole blood, isolated PBMCs, or DNA extracted from either of those sample types. The receptor comes from a man in his 70s with active COVID-19. Sequencing was performed on peripheral blood. The rearrangement combines TRBV11-2 with TRBJ2-7, with a tentative D gene TRBD1 over 6 matching bases. CDR3 reads: CASSPWTASYEQYF. In nucleotide form, the sequence is TGTGCCAGCAGCCCCTGGACAGCCTCCTACGAGCAGTACTTC.